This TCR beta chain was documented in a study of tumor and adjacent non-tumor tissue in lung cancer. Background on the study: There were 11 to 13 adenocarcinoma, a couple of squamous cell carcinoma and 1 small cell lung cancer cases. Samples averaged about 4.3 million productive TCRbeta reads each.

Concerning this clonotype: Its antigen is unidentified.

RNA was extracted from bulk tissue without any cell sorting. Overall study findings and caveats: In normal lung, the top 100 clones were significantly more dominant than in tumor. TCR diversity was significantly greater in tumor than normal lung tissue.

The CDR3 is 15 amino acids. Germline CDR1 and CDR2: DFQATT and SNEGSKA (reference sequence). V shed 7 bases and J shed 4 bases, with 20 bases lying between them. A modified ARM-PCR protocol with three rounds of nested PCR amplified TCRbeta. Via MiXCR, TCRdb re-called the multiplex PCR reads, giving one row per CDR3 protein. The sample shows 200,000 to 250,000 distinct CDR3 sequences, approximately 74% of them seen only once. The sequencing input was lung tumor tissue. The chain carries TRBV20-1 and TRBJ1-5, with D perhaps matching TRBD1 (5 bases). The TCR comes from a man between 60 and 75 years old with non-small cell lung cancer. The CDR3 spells CSVQRTMGSNQPQHF. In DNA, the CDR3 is TGCAGTGTTCAAAGGACAATGGGCTCTAATCAGCCCCAGCATTTT.